The 5 T cell receptor beta chains below come from one sample, sequenced in a study of T cells in Graves' hyperthyroidism and ophthalmopathy. Amplified TCR beta CDR3 regions derived from RNA transcripts. The TCR CDR3 was amplified in a first-round RT-PCR using the HTBI primer set. MiXCR, applied by TCRdb to the multiplex PCR reads, yields one record per CDR3 protein. The sample comprises 560,000 or so distinct CDR3 sequences, 46% of which are singletons, and nearly 8.5% rests with the top ten. The sample was peripheral blood or thyroid tissue (not recorded which). The origin of the receptors is a woman in her late teens or twenties with Graves' hyperthyroidism.

On this clonotype: One end of the junction does not line up with germline, which may come from a read error. The CDR3 DNA is TGCAGCGTGGAAGTGAGGGGGCAAAAACTGTTTTTT. This encodes CSVEVRGQKLFF. This sequence joins TRBV29-1 and TRBJ1-4; 7 bases map to TRBD1. Germline assignment: CDR1 SQVTM and CDR2 ANQGSEA. The CDR3 loop spans 12 amino acids. The variable domain in full, completed from reference TRBV29-1 and TRBJ1-4, reads SAVISQKPSRDICQRGTSLTIQCQVDSQVTMMFWYRQQPGQSLTLIATANQGSEATYESGFVIDKFPISRPNLTFSTLTVSNMSPEDSSIYLCSVEVRGQKLFFGSGTQLSVL.

This clonotype was recorded only once. The chain has TRBV7-2 and TRBJ2-2, with D possibly TRBD2 on 5 matching bases. CDR3 length: 15 amino acids. Germline CDR1 reads SGHTA; CDR2 reads FQGNSA. V shed 10 bases and J shed 5 bases, with 20 bases lying between them. The CDR3 region is CAIPAGPRGTGELFF. CDR3 nucleotides: TGTGCCATCCCGGCCGGGCCTCGGGGAACCGGGGAGCTGTTTTTT.

This clonotype was counted ten times or more. The chain joins TRBV2 to TRBJ1-2; 7 bases map to TRBD1. J lost 8 bases, V lost 6 bases, and 9 bases had no gene match. The germline V gene has CDR1 SNHLY and CDR2 FYNNEI. This CDR3 has 13 residues. The CDR3 DNA is TGTGCCAGCAGCTTCGACAGGGTAAACGGCTACACCTTC. Translated: CASSFDRVNGYTF. Variable domain in full (rest from reference TRBV2 and TRBJ1-2): EPEVTQTPSHQVTQMGQEVILRCVPISNHLYFYWYRQILGQKVEFLVSFYNNEISEKSEIFDDQFSVERPDGSNFTLKIRSTKLEDSAMYFCASSFDRVNGYTFGSGTRLTVV.

This clonotype was recorded a few times. This chain links TRBV20-1 with TRBJ2-7; D gene ambiguous. V lost 4 bases to trimming and J lost 0 bases, with 7 bases between them. Germline CDR1 reads DFQATT; CDR2 reads SNEGSKA (reference sequence). The CDR3 is made up of 12 amino acids. CDR3 DNA sequence: TGCAGTGCTATCCATAACTCCTACGAGCAGTACTTC. Amino acids: CSAIHNSYEQYF.

Turning to this clonotype: The junction and the germline gene differ at one end; a read error may be behind it. This sequence joins TRBV9 and TRBJ2-5, with TRBD1 matching 7 bases. The germline V gene has CDR1 SGDLS and CDR2 YYNGEE. This CDR3 is 15 amino acids long. The CDR3 region is CAGSRDSQVQETQYF. DNA for the CDR3: TGTGCCGGCAGCCGGGACAGCCAAGTCCAAGAGACCCAGTACTTC.